By sample share, the clone carrying this TCR beta chain is medium-sized. Its matching antigen is unknown. Genomic DNA was subjected to two-round multiplex PCR for amplification of TCR beta CDR3. Amplification during the initial PCR round employed primers specific to each TRBV and TRBJ gene. TCRdb redid the calling of the multiplex PCR reads with MiXCR, one entry per CDR3 protein. There are about 23,000 distinct CDR3 sequences in the sample; around two fifths occur only once, and 25% to 35% lies in the top ten. Researchers took around 6 milliliters of peripheral blood at each of two time points. The sample originates from a study of prognosis after radiotherapy for stage I lung cancer. The overall study: Stage I non-small cell lung cancer patients were enrolled in Nanjing, China. This enrollment took place between April 2018 and early 2019. Around 15 patients presented with newly diagnosed primary stage I lung tumors, and roughly 5 carried oligometastatic NSCLC following surgical resection of the primary tumor.

The ends lost 0 bases at V and 0 bases at J; junction bases unmatched: 6. Looked up from germline, CDR1 is SEHNR and CDR2 is FQNEAQ (reference sequence). The CDR3 consists of 18 residues. General study points: Differential TRBV and TRBJ gene usage was reported between patients with metastases and patients without them.

This TCR was recovered from a donor over 45 with non-small cell lung cancer. The chain couples TRBV7-9 to TRBJ2-2; 8 bases align to TRBD2. The sequencing here drew on PBMCs, taken before or after stereotactic body radiation therapy (not recorded which). CDR3: CASSLAGSGASNTGELFF. As DNA, the CDR3 is TGTGCCAGCAGCTTAGCGGGTAGCGGGGCGTCGAACACCGGGGAGCTGTTTTTT.